The 11 T cell receptor beta chains below all came from one sample that was sequenced in a study of blood T cells in healthy people across ages. The authors ran a second PCR of roughly 6 to 11 cycles using a sample-barcoded 5' primer and a J-beta primer mix. In TCRdb, the 5' RACE reads were re-called with MiXCR into one record per CDR3 protein. In the table there are about 810,000 distinct CDR3 sequences, about 36% of which are singletons. Sequences were obtained from blood. These receptors came from a man between 18 and 29 years old in good health.

The J gene is TRBJ2-5, the V gene TRBV5-5; D unresolved. The germline V gene has CDR1 SGHKS and CDR2 YYEKEE (reference sequence). V was clipped by 2 bases and J by 11 bases, with 13 bases between them. The CDR3 sequence is 12 residues long. Here the CDR3 reads CASSFAAREQYF. In DNA, the CDR3 is TGTGCCAGCAGCTTTGCAGCGCGTGAGCAGTACTTC.

Details on this clonotype: A much larger clone differs by one base, so this may be a read error. This chain uses TRBV12-5 with TRBJ2-7; 8 positions match TRBD1. The CDR3 has 16 amino acids. The junction had 11 bases not matched to a gene; V was cut back by 0 bases and J by 7 bases. Germline CDR1 is LGHNT and CDR2 is FRNRAP. The CDR3 protein is CASGLVLRDRYNEQYF. The CDR3 DNA reads TGTGCTAGTGGTTTGGTACTCCGGGACAGGTACAATGAGCAGTACTTC.

This clonotype has just a few counts. The chain carries TRBV29-1 and TRBJ1-5; D gene ambiguous. Trimming removed 6 bases from V and 5 bases from J, with 5 bases in between. Germline CDR1 reads SQVTM; CDR2 reads ANQGSEA. The CDR3 runs to 10 residues. The CDR3 spells CSVGHQPQHF. As DNA, the CDR3 is TGCAGCGTGGGTCATCAGCCCCAGCATTTT.

The J gene is TRBJ2-1, the V gene TRBV7-2; TRBD1 might be the D (6 bases). Germline V gene lookup returns CDR1 SGHTA and CDR2 FQGNSA. CDR3 length: 14 residues. V was cut by 5 bases and J by 7 bases, with 15 bases left in between. CDR3 in amino acids: CASSLPQQGNEQFF. DNA of the CDR3: TGTGCCAGCAGCCTTCCCCAACAGGGAAATGAGCAGTTCTTC. Looking up the rest from reference TRBV7-2 and TRBJ2-1 gives the full variable domain: GAGVSQSPSNKVTEKGKDVELRCDPISGHTALYWYRQSLGQGLEFLIYFQGNSAPDKSGLPSDRFSAERTGGSVSTLTIQRTQQEDSAVYLCASSLPQQGNEQFFGPGTRLTVL.

With respect to this clonotype: At one end the junction does not follow the germline gene, possibly because of a read error. This chain connects TRBV20-1 to TRBJ2-1, with D tentatively TRBD1 or TRBD2 (6 bases each). This CDR3 contains 14 residues. Germline V gene lookup returns CDR1 DFQATT and CDR2 SNEGSKA (reference sequence). CDR3 nucleotide sequence: TGCAGTGCCAGAGCTTCGGGGGCAGGGGATGAGCAGTTCTTC. Amino acids: CSARASGAGDEQFF.

The chain couples TRBV5-1 to TRBJ2-3; 7 bases fit TRBD1. The CDR3 runs to 15 residues. The germline CDR1 and CDR2 sequences are SGHRS and YFSETQ. V gave up 4 bases and J gave up 2 bases; unmatched junction bases: 7. The CDR3 loop is CASSTGTDTTDTQYF. In DNA form, the CDR3 reads TGCGCCAGCAGCACAGGGACAGATACCACAGATACGCAGTATTTT.

This chain uses TRBV10-3 with TRBJ2-5, with D unresolved. The CDR3 loop spans 13 amino acids. V was cut by 4 bases and J by 1 base, with 7 bases left in between. Germline CDR1 and CDR2: ENHRY and SYGVKD. The CDR3 DNA follows: TGTGCCATCAGTGGGGGTTTCCAAGAGACCCAGTACTTC. As protein: CAISGGFQETQYF.

This clonotype occurred a few times. This chain uses TRBV6-6 with TRBJ2-7; D is possibly TRBD1 or TRBD2 (5 bases each). This CDR3 contains 14 residues. V dropped 3 bases and J dropped 2 bases, with 11 bases sitting between them. CDR1 MNHNY and CDR2 SVGAGI come from the germline V gene (reference sequence). Written as DNA, the CDR3 is TGTGCCAGCAGTTATGGGGGACGGGCCTACGAGCAGTACTTC. It is translated as CASSYGGRAYEQYF.

The chain uses TRBV7-9 and TRBJ2-7; the D is unclear. CDR3 length: 11 residues. The germline gives CDR1 SEHNR, CDR2 FQNEAQ (reference sequence). Trimming removed 3 bases from V and 9 bases from J, with 9 bases in between. The CDR3: CASSLWGGQYF. The CDR3 DNA sequence: TGTGCCAGCAGCTTGTGGGGTGGGCAGTACTTC.

This clonotype was seen many times. In DNA, the CDR3 is TGTGCCAGCACGACCGGGGGGAGAGGGAATGAGCAGTTCTTC. Translated: CASTTGGRGNEQFF. The chain joins TRBV9 to TRBJ2-1, with 7 bases matching TRBD2. Germline loops: CDR1 SGDLS, CDR2 YYNGEE. Trimming took 6 bases from V and 7 from J; bases not matched to a gene: 10. This CDR3 spans 14 amino acids.

The V and J genes are TRBV10-3 and TRBJ2-5, with 12 bases that match TRBD1. The ends lost 5 bases at V and 2 bases at J; junction bases unmatched: 24. Germline assignment: CDR1 ENHRY and CDR2 SYGVKD. CDR3 length: 22 residues. The CDR3, as DNA: TGTGCCATCAGTCAAAAGCACTGGGGACAGGGGGCTACTCAGTGGGCACAAGAGACCCAGTACTTC. It codes for CAISQKHWGQGATQWAQETQYF.